This paragraph reports one T cell receptor beta chain. No antigen is known for it. TCRdb's table, derived via immunoSEQ multiplex PCR, lists solely in-frame clones and lacks some. The data contain roughly 46,000 clones, around 76% of them singletons. There are 14 residues in the CDR3. V lost 4 bases and J lost 4, with 13 bases in between. Germline CDR1 SGHRS, CDR2 YFSETQ. Time point in this sample: cycle 4 day 1 (C4D1), after five to seven weeks of nivolumab. Each of the patients experienced relapse following autologous stem cell transplantation, and their brentuximab vedotin exposure differed. Best responses were complete response, partial response or progressive disease. The record originates from a study of PD-1 blockade in classical Hodgkin lymphoma. The study's findings and limits: Complete responders possessed baseline diversity comparable to newly diagnosed patients. Initiation of nivolumab under 1 year after ASCT led to exclusion of patients. Reasons behind the repertoire differences stay unclear, perhaps disease activity or earlier therapy.

This clonotype originated in a human donor with classical Hodgkin lymphoma. Sequencing was performed on peripheral blood mononuclear cells (PBMCs), taken before the fourth cycle of nivolumab. V and J are TRBV5-1 and TRBJ2-3; TRBD1 is a possible D gene (6 bases). The CDR3: CASSRTVLADTQYF. The CDR3 DNA sequence: TGCGCCAGCAGCAGGACAGTTCTTGCAGATACGCAGTATTTT.